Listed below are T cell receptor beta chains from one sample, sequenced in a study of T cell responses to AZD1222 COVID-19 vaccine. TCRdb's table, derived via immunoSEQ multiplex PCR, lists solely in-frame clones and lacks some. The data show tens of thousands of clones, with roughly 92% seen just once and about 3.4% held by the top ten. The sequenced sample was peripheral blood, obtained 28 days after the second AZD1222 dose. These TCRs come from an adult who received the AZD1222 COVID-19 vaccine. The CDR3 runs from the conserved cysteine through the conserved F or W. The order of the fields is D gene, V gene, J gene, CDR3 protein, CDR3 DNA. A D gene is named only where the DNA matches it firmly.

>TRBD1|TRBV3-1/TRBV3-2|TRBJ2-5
CASSRDSAPQETQYF
TGTGCCAGCAGCCGGGACAGCGCGCCCCAAGAGACCCAGTACTTC
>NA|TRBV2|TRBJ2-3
CASSEAGDPTVDTQYF
TGTGCCAGCAGTGAAGCCGGAGATCCCACCGTAGATACGCAGTATTTT
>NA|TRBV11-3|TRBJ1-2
CASSSRGGPSNYGYTF
TGTGCCAGCAGCTCCCGGGGGGGGCCCTCTAACTATGGCTACACCTTC
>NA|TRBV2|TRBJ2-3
CASSEGRGTQYF
TGTGCCAGCAGTGAAGGCCGGGGTACGCAGTATTTT
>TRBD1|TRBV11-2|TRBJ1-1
CASSLDPRRGTGRMNTEAFF
TGTGCCAGCAGCTTAGATCCAAGGCGGGGGACAGGTCGAATGAACACTGAAGCTTTCTTT
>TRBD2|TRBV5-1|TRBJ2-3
CASSPVPGGSDTQYF
TGCGCCAGCAGCCCGGTCCCGGGGGGTTCAGATACGCAGTATTTT
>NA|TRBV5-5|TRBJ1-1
CASSLASDSGTEAFF
TGTGCCAGCAGCTTGGCTTCGGACTCGGGGACTGAAGCTTTCTTT
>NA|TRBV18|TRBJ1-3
CASSLDTRRAGNTIYF
TGTGCCAGCTCACTCGACACACGAAGGGCTGGAAACACCATATATTTT
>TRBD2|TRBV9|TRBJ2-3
CASSVGAGLGTDTQYF
TGTGCCAGCAGCGTAGGAGCGGGGCTCGGCACAGATACGCAGTATTTT
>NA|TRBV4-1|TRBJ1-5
CASSQDRVDSNQPQHF
TGCGCCAGCAGCCAAGATAGAGTAGATAGCAATCAGCCCCAGCATTTT